The 16 T cell receptor beta chains below all came from one sample that was sequenced in a study of T cell clonotyping in hematopoietic cell transplantation. Generated by immunoSEQ multiplex PCR, the TCRdb table keeps only in-frame clones and is missing some. This sample carries about 14,000 clones, about nine tenths of them seen once, and the ten largest clones take 9.5% to 15%. Specimen: PBMCs, collected 100 days after allogeneic stem cell transplant. Every receptor here comes from a male patient aged 45-60 years who had an allogeneic stem cell transplant from an unrelated donor, so T cells may come from the graft donor. Some clones in this sample may be carry-over from other donors' samples.

The chain links TRBV6-5 to TRBJ1-1; perhaps TRBD1 as D (5 bases). Trimming stripped 2 bases from V and 1 base from J, with 11 bases between. Looked up from germline, CDR1 is MNHEY and CDR2 is SVGAGI. The CDR3 extends over 15 amino acids. CDR3 bases: TGTGCCAGCAGTTACGGGTCAAGGGGGAACACTGAAGCTTTCTTT. It is translated as CASSYGSRGNTEAFF.

The V call is TRBV7-2, the J call TRBJ1-1; D may be TRBD1 (5 bases). The V end lost 2 bases, the J end lost 8 bases, and 12 bases lay between the germline ends. This CDR3 spans 13 amino acids. The germline CDR1 and CDR2 sequences are SGHTA and FQGNSA. CDR3 sequence: CASSLRDRREAFF. The CDR3 nucleotides are TGTGCCAGCAGCTTAAGGGACCGAAGAGAAGCTTTCTTT.

This rearrangement joins TRBV4-2 to TRBJ2-3; 9 nucleotides match TRBD2. The CDR3 contains 17 residues. Germline V gene sequence: CDR1 LGHNA, CDR2 YNFKEQ. J was trimmed by 4 bases and V by 1 base; bases with no gene match: 9. CDR3 region: CASSQAVFGGGADTQYF. The CDR3 DNA reads as TGTGCCAGCAGCCAAGCGGTATTTGGCGGGGGGGCAGATACGCAGTATTTT.

Here the CDR3 reads CSTWTSGRSGTDTQYF. In DNA form, the CDR3 reads TGCAGCACGTGGACTAGCGGGAGGTCGGGCACAGATACGCAGTATTTT. The V gene is TRBV29-1, the J gene TRBJ2-3, with 14 bases that match TRBD2. With 8 bases clipped from V and 1 base from J, the junction kept 8 bases outside the gene matches. From germline, CDR1 is SQVTM and CDR2 ANQGSEA. This CDR3 comprises 16 residues.

The J gene is TRBJ2-3, the V gene TRBV5-1; 9 bases map to TRBD2. The CDR3 is made up of 16 amino acids. Germline lookup yields CDR1 SGHRS and CDR2 YFSETQ. V shed 0 bases and J 1 base; nucleotides not matched to a gene: 3. For the CDR3, the DNA is TGCGCCAGCAGCTTGGCTGTAGCGGGGGGCACAGATACGCAGTATTTT. This gives the protein CASSLAVAGGTDTQYF.

The count of this clone is one. This chain joins TRBV19 and TRBJ1-2; no reliable D call. CDR1 is LNHDA and CDR2 is SQIVND in the germline V gene (reference sequence). V gave up 2 bases and J gave up 8 bases, with 9 bases separating them. CDR3 size: 12 residues. The CDR3 reads CASSISDRGYTF. CDR3 DNA: TGTGCCAGTAGTATAAGCGATCGGGGCTACACCTTC.

The rearrangement uses TRBV30 and TRBJ1-2; a weak D match, TRBD1 (6 bases). The CDR3 extends over 15 amino acids. Germline V gene sequence: CDR1 GTSNPN, CDR2 SVGIG (reference sequence). V was shortened by 5 bases and J by 2 bases, with 18 bases between the two germline ends. The CDR3, as DNA: TGTGCCTGGGACGCGGTGGGGACAACAAACTATGGCTACACCTTC. Translated, it gives CAWDAVGTTNYGYTF.

This rearrangement joins TRBV7-2 to TRBJ1-2; D gene uncertain. This CDR3 spans 15 amino acids. Germline CDR1 SGHTA, CDR2 FQGNSA. V was clipped by 5 bases and J by 2 bases, with 15 bases between them. CDR3 DNA: TGTGCCAGCAGCCCGACCTACAACAACAACTATGGCTACACCTTC. Translation: CASSPTYNNNYGYTF.

The rearrangement joins TRBV5-6 to TRBJ2-2; D unresolved. The CDR3 covers 17 residues. Trimming took off 2 bases at V and 3 bases at J, with 17 bases between the two ends. Germline CDR1 reads SGHDT; CDR2 reads YYEEEE. CDR3 nucleotide sequence: TGTGCCAGCAGCTTAATCCCAAACCCGGGCGACACCGGGGAGCTGTTTTTT. Translated: CASSLIPNPGDTGELFF.

The chain couples TRBV30 to TRBJ1-4; D call uncertain. CDR1 and CDR2 (germline): GTSNPN, SVGIG (reference sequence). Deletions cut 3 bases from V and 5 bases from J, with 4 bases between. The CDR3 contains 11 residues. The CDR3 loop is CAWSKNEKLFF. The DNA for the CDR3 is TGTGCCTGGAGCAAAAATGAAAAACTGTTTTTT.

The V and J genes are TRBV4-3 and TRBJ1-5; a possible D gene is TRBD1 (6 bases). Germline V gene data show CDR1 as LGHNA and CDR2 as YSLEER. The CDR3 covers 15 residues. V lost 3 bases, J lost 6 bases, and 15 bases lay in between. For the CDR3, the DNA is TGCGCCAGCAGCCACGATTGGGGGGCGCGTCAGCCCCAGCATTTT. Its translation is CASSHDWGARQPQHF.

The rearrangement joins TRBV4-1 to TRBJ1-3; D remains ambiguous. V dropped 2 bases and J dropped 1 base, with 9 bases sitting between them. CDR1 MGHRA and CDR2 YSYEKL come from the germline V gene. The CDR3 is 15 residues long. In DNA, the CDR3 is TGCGCCAGCAGCCAAATCGGGAATTCTGGAAACACCATATATTTT. Translated: CASSQIGNSGNTIYF.

This clone turned up a few times. This rearrangement joins TRBV10-3 to TRBJ1-1; unclear D gene. Germline V CDR1 and CDR2: ENHRY, SYGVKD. The V gene lost 2 bases and the J gene lost 5 bases, with 3 bases spanning the gap. The CDR3 runs 11 residues. The chain's CDR3 is CAISERTEAFF. For the CDR3, the DNA is TGTGCCATCAGTGAGAGGACTGAAGCTTTCTTT.

The CDR3: CASSQVMTSGRLGEQFF. The CDR3 nucleotides are TGCGCCAGCAGCCAAGTGATGACTAGCGGGAGGTTGGGTGAGCAGTTCTTC. The chain couples TRBV4-3 to TRBJ2-1, with 13 bases aligning to TRBD2. The CDR3 length is 17 residues. The trim removed 1 base at V and 9 bases at J, leaving 9 bases unmatched. Germline V CDR1 and CDR2: LGHNA, YSLEER.

The chain couples TRBV7-9 to TRBJ2-7; TRBD2 matches 11 bases. CDR3 length: 14 residues. Germline lookup yields CDR1 SEHNR and CDR2 FQNEAQ (reference sequence). The J segment lost 4 bases and the V segment lost 7 bases, leaving 6 bases of the junction unmatched. In DNA, the CDR3 is TGTGCCAGCAACCTAGCGGGAGGACCGTACGAGCAGTACTTC. This translates into CASNLAGGPYEQYF.

The gene calls are TRBV7-9 and TRBJ1-3; D possibly corresponds to TRBD1 (5 bases). CDR3 length: 15 residues. V was pared by 7 bases and J by 2 bases, with 15 bases between. CDR1 is SEHNR, CDR2 FQNEAQ, per germline (reference sequence). The CDR3 reads CASTLGRGPGNTIYF. The CDR3 DNA reads TGTGCCAGCACTTTAGGGAGGGGACCTGGAAACACCATATATTTT.